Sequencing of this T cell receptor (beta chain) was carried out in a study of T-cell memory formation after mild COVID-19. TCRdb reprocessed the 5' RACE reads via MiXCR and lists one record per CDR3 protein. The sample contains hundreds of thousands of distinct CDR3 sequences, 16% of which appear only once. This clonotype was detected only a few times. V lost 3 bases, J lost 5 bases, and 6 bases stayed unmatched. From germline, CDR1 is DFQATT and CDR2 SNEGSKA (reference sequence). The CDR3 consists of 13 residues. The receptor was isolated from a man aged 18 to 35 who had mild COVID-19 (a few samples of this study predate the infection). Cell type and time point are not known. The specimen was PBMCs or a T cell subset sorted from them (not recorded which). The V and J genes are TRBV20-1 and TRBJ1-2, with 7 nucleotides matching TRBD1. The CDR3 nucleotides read TGCAGTGCTAGCTCCGGGACAGCATATGGCTACACCTTC. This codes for CSASSGTAYGYTF.